The TCR beta chain under discussion was sequenced for a study of T cell responses to AZD1222 COVID-19 vaccine. Study conclusions and caveats: Unmutated variant regions reportedly attract nearly half of all spike-specific TCRs.

Trimming removed 6 bases from V and 7 bases from J; junction bases left unmatched: 5. The CDR3 contains 14 residues. Germline V gives CDR1 LGHDT, CDR2 YNNKEL (reference sequence). Profiling relied on immunoSEQ multiplex PCR, and the TCRdb table lists in-frame clones only, not all of them. The repertoire has about 130,000 clones, 93% of them found once; the top ten carry 5.4%. On this clone: Its antigen is still unknown.

This TCR came from an adult in good health. This chain connects TRBV3-1 (or the pseudogene TRBV3-2) to TRBJ1-6; TRBD1 matches 8 bases. This specimen consisted of peripheral blood, obtained on day 0 of AZD1222 vaccination. In DNA form, the CDR3 reads TGTGCCAGCAGGCTAGGGACAGGAAATTCACCCCTCCACTTT. Residues: CASRLGTGNSPLHF.